This TCR beta chain was sequenced for a study of blood T cell repertoires in COVID-19. Germline CDR1 is KGHSH and CDR2 is LQKENI. V shed 5 bases and J shed 0 bases, with 17 bases lying between them. The CDR3 is 17 amino acids. Assay used: immunoSEQ multiplex PCR; TCRdb lists only in-frame clones, some missing. The sample includes some 510,000 clones, roughly 90% seen only once; the top ten take 1.5% to 2%. The source is a middle-aged woman who had recovered from COVID-19. Sequencing used PBMCs or T cells enriched from blood (not recorded which). The V call is TRBV18, the J call TRBJ1-3, with D possibly being TRBD1 (6 bases). CDR3 coding DNA: TGTGCCAGCTCATCCGGGATTGGACAGTCCTCTGGAAACACCATATATTTT. Its protein product is CASSSGIGQSSGNTIYF.